This TCR beta chain was found in a study of memory CD8 T cells in hepatitis C reinfection. For the study at large: HCV reinfection meant a positive HCV RNA test after two negative tests at least 60 days apart. Samples before reinfection came 55 to 20 weeks prior to detection.

Turning to this clone: Within the sample, other DNA sequences also encode this same CDR3.

Measured with immunoSEQ multiplex PCR; TCRdb has only the in-frame clones, and not every one. This sample has tens of thousands of clones, with roughly 91% found just once. This CDR3 spans 14 amino acids. The V end lost 6 bases, the J end lost 2 bases, and 14 bases lay between the germline ends. Germline CDR1 reads MNHEY; CDR2 reads SMNVEV (reference sequence). Time point specified: pre-reinfection, 55 to 20 weeks before reinfection detection. No in vitro expansion preceded TCR sequencing of the sorted cells. A couple of donors provided sorted CD3+ CD8+ CD45RO- naive CD8 T cells at all three reinfection time points.

This clonotype was sampled from a man between 18 and 29 years old with hepatitis C virus infection. Sequencing was done on a sample of naive CD8+ T cells sorted from blood. The rearrangement uses TRBV27 and TRBJ2-7; perhaps TRBD1 as D (5 bases). The CDR3, as DNA: TGTGCCAGCAGCCCTCCAGGGCCACCCTACGAGCAGTACTTC. Translating gives CASSPPGPPYEQYF.